This T cell receptor (beta chain) comes out of a study of post-analysis software for immune sequencing data. For this clonotype: Its antigen is undetermined.

Germline V gene sequence: CDR1 SNHLY, CDR2 FYNNEI. V shed 4 bases and J shed 1 base, with 11 bases lying between them. This CDR3 is 15 amino acids long. Study findings and constraints: Relative to controls, patients had about five TRBV segments at higher frequency, with TRBV5-6, TRBV5-1 and TRBV20-1 among these. The study found significantly lower normalized Chao1 diversity in multiple sclerosis patients than in controls.

The authors incorporated unique molecular identifiers into the TCR beta cDNA libraries. Researchers reported 400,000 to 600,000 cDNA molecules coming from roughly 0.93 to 9.6 million T cells. TCRdb passed the PCR reads through MiXCR, listing each CDR3 protein once. Altogether hundreds of thousands of distinct CDR3 sequences are present, 25% to 30% being singletons, with the ten largest covering around 0.6%. This chain uses TRBV2 with TRBJ2-4; D is possibly TRBD2 (5 bases). Sequencing was carried out using blood. This clonotype was sampled from a girl aged 5-17 years with multiple sclerosis. DNA for the CDR3: TGTGCCAGCAGTGGGTCAGGCGGGGCCAAAAACATTCAGTACTTC. It yields the protein CASSGSGGAKNIQYF.